This TCR beta chain was identified during a study of a mutant IDH1 vaccine in newly diagnosed glioma. Study details: Eight vaccinations reached patients in weeks 1, 3, 5, 7, 11, 15, 19 and 23.

Of note for this clone: Its specificity is unknown.

Clones were read by immunoSEQ multiplex PCR, and TCRdb kept only the in-frame ones, dropping some. The sample holds roughly 42,000 clones, approximately 85% seen once. Time point reported: week 5, during vaccination. The vaccine gave 300 ug of a 20-mer mutant IDH1 peptide subcutaneously per dose. Study observations and caveats: Evidence of vaccine-induced immune responses was documented in nearly 95% of patients.

V was shortened by 6 bases and J by 6 bases, with 11 bases between the two germline ends. The CDR3 is made up of 12 amino acids. The V gene's germline CDR1 is SNHLY and CDR2 FYNNEI. The sequencing here drew on PBMCs, taken from a glioma patient whose treatment included an IDH1 peptide vaccine. The sequence was collected from a middle-aged man with glioma. The genes are TRBV2 and TRBJ1-1; perhaps TRBD1 as D (6 bases). The CDR3 region is CASSATGPEAFF. The CDR3 DNA reads as TGTGCCAGCAGCGCTACAGGGCCTGAAGCTTTCTTT.